This T cell receptor (beta chain) was retrieved from a study of beta chain features in type 1 diabetes. Study results and caveats: Shortening that was moderate but significant affected the TCRB CDR3s of Type 1 diabetes patients in all four CD4+ subsets.

Expressed TCRB transcripts were sequenced because the entire RNA isolate underwent reverse transcription. Clones were read by immunoSEQ multiplex PCR, and TCRdb kept only the in-frame ones, dropping some. The sample carries roughly 290,000 clones, around 16% recorded once. As for this clone: Its antigen is unknown.

The CDR3 totals 15 residues. V lost 5 bases, J lost 6 bases, and 21 bases lay in between. The germline CDR1 and CDR2 sequences are SGDLS and YYNGEE. This chain joins TRBV9 and TRBJ2-7; D is unclear. The sample comprised naive CD4+ T cells from blood. This TCR was sampled from a man aged 18 to 29 with type 1 diabetes. The CDR3 reads CASSASPGLSSEQYF. In DNA, the CDR3 is TGTGCCAGCAGTGCGTCCCCCGGGTTATCGTCCGAGCAGTACTTC.